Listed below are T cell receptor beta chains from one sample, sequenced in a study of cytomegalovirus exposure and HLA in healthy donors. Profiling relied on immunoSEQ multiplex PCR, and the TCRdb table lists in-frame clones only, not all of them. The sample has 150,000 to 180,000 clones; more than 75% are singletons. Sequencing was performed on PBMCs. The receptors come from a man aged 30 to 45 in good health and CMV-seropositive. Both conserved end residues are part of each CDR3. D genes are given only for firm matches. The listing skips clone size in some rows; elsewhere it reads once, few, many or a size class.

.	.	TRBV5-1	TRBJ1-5	CASSLESGVRPQHF	TGCGCCAGCAGCTTGGAATCCGGGGTTCGACCCCAGCATTTT
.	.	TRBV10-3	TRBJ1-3	CAISEKRQRQNTIYF	TGTGCCATCAGTGAGAAGCGACAGAGACAAAACACCATATATTTT
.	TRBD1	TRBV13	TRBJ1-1	CASSNRRTGGREAFF	TGTGCCAGCAGCAATAGACGGACAGGGGGAAGGGAAGCTTTCTTT
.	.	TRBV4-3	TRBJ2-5	CASSQDFGETQYF	TGCGCCAGCAGCCAAGATTTCGGGGAGACCCAGTACTTC
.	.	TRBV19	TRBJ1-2	CASSMTGYGYTF	TGTGCCAGTAGTATGACAGGCTATGGCTACACCTTC
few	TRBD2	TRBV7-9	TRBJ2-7	CASSLPPRLAGARNEQYF	TGTGCCAGCAGCTTACCACCCCGTCTAGCGGGGGCCCGGAACGAGCAGTACTTC
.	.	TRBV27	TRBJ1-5	CASSQYRDQPQHF	TGTGCCAGCAGTCAATACAGGGATCAGCCCCAGCATTTT
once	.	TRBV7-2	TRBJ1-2	CASSSGGGYGYTF	TGTGCCAGCAGCTCCGGGGGGGGCTATGGCTACACCTTC
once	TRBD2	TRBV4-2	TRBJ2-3	CASSPRGAGGADTQYF	TGTGCCAGCAGCCCCCGGGGAGCGGGAGGGGCAGATACGCAGTATTTT
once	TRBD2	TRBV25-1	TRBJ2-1	CASSEFGGSSYNEQFF	TGTGCCAGCAGTGAATTTGGCGGGAGCTCCTACAATGAGCAGTTCTTC
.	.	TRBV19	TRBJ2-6	CASSFDSLLGANVLTF	TGTGCCAGTAGTTTCGACAGCCTCCTCGGGGCCAACGTCCTGACTTTC
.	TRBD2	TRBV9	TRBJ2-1	CASSVGRELGEQFF	TGTGCCAGCAGCGTAGGGCGGGAGTTGGGTGAGCAGTTCTTC
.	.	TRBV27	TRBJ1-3	CASTRGGPDSGNTIYF	TGTGCCAGCACCAGAGGAGGGCCAGACTCTGGAAACACCATATATTTT
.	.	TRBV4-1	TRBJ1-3	CASSQDPRAGGNTIYF	TGCGCCAGCAGCCAAGATCCCCGGGCGGGCGGAAACACCATATATTTT
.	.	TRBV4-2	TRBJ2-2	CASSQGVSGADTGELFF	TGTGCCAGCAGCCAAGGGGTTTCAGGGGCAGATACCGGGGAGCTGTTTTTT
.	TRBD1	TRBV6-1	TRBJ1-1	CASSEPGQGNTEAFF	TGTGCCAGCAGTGAACCGGGACAGGGAAATACTGAAGCTTTCTTT
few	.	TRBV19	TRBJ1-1	CASSIALGMAFF	TGTGCCAGTAGTATAGCCCTCGGTATGGCTTTCTTT
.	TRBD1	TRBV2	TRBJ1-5	CASSGQAVGNQPQHF	TGTGCCAGCAGCGGACAGGCGGTGGGCAATCAGCCCCAGCATTTT
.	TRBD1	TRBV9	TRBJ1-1	CASSVGGQMNTEAFF	TGTGCCAGCAGCGTAGGGGGACAGATGAACACTGAAGCTTTCTTT
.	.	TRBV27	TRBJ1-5	CASSLERDQPQHF	TGTGCCAGCAGTTTGGAGAGAGATCAGCCCCAGCATTTT
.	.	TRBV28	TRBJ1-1	CASSLMEATEAFF	TGTGCCAGCAGTTTAATGGAGGCCACTGAAGCTTTCTTT
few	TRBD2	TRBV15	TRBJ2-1	CATSRDPAGGFYNEQFF	TGTGCCACCAGCAGAGACCCAGCGGGAGGGTTCTACAATGAGCAGTTCTTC
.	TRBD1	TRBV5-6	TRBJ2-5	CASSLGQGLEETQYF	TGTGCCAGCAGCTTGGGACAGGGCCTCGAGGAGACCCAGTACTTC
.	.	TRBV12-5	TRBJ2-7	CASGRLYEQYF	TGTGCTAGTGGTCGTTTGTACGAGCAGTACTTC
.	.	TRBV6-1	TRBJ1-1	CASSEIGKRTEAFF	TGTGCCAGCAGTGAAATCGGGAAGCGGACTGAAGCTTTCTTT
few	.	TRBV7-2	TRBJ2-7	CASSLDQNYEQYF	TGTGCCAGCAGCTTAGACCAGAACTACGAGCAGTACTTC
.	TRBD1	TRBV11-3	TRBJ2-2	CASSRGDRAGELFF	TGTGCCAGCAGCCGAGGAGACAGGGCCGGGGAGCTGTTTTTT
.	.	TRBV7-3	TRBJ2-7	CASSLDPGRGEQYF	TGTGCCAGCAGCTTGGATCCCGGGAGAGGCGAGCAGTACTTC
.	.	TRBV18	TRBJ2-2	CASYRELIGELFF	TGTGCCAGCTACAGGGAACTGATCGGGGAGCTGTTTTTT
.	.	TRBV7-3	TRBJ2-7	CASSPEPIAPYEQYF	TGTGCCAGCAGCCCCGAACCAATAGCCCCCTACGAGCAGTACTTC
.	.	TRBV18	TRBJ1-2	CASSRGLASTNYGYTF	TGTGCCAGCTCGCGGGGACTCGCATCCACTAACTATGGCTACACCTTC
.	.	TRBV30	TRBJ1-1	CAWSIGGNTEAFF	TGTGCCTGGAGTATCGGGGGTAACACTGAAGCTTTCTTT
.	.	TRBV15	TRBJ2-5	CATSRDGQYQETQYF	TGTGCCACCAGCAGAGACGGACAGTACCAAGAGACCCAGTACTTC
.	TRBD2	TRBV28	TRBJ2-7	CASSMGLAGGYEQYF	TGTGCCAGCAGTATGGGACTAGCGGGAGGGTACGAGCAGTACTTC
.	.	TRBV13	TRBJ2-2	CASSLASNTGELFF	TGTGCCAGCAGCTTAGCCAGTAACACCGGGGAGCTGTTTTTT
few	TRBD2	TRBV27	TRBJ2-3	CASSWTSGTDTQYF	TGTGCCAGCAGTTGGACTAGCGGGACGGATACGCAGTATTTT
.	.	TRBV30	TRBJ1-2	CAWSGQTQCTF	TGTGCCTGGAGTGGACAGACCCAATGCACCTTC
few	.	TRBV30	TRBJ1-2	CAWGEGHGYGYTF	TGTGCCTGGGGTGAGGGGCACGGCTATGGCTACACCTTC
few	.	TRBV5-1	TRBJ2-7	CASSLAPDPYEQYF	TGCGCCAGCAGCTTGGCGCCAGATCCCTACGAGCAGTACTTC